These 11 T cell receptor beta chains were all obtained from the same sample, sequenced in a study of T cells in narcolepsy. Method: immunoSEQ multiplex PCR; TCRdb's copy keeps in-frame clones and lacks some. The table lists approximately 25,000 clones, just under 85% of them singletons. Sequencing was performed on CD45RA- memory CD4+ T cells from PBMCs. Receptors originate from a human donor with narcolepsy.

This clone has a handful of counts. The chain has TRBV7-2 and TRBJ2-6; weak D call: TRBD2 (7 bases). The CDR3 length is 17 residues. V lost 5 bases to trimming and J lost 4 bases, with 18 bases between them. Per germline, CDR1 SGHTA and CDR2 FQGNSA. The CDR3 nucleotides are TGTGCCAGCAGCCCCATGCGGGGGCTGACGGGGGCCAACGTCCTGACTTTC. Translated, it gives CASSPMRGLTGANVLTF.

The CDR3 protein is CASKKGGGGKNIQYF. The CDR3 coding sequence is TGTGCCAGTAAAAAGGGGGGCGGAGGCAAAAACATTCAGTACTTC. This rearrangement joins TRBV27 to TRBJ2-4, with D perhaps being TRBD1 or TRBD2 (6 bases each). V was trimmed by 9 bases and J by 3 bases, leaving 18 bases between them. There are 15 residues in the CDR3. Germline values: CDR1 MNHEY, CDR2 SMNVEV (reference sequence).

The J gene is TRBJ2-5, the V gene TRBV5-1; TRBD2 is a possible D gene (6 bases). Germline V gene sequence: CDR1 SGHRS, CDR2 YFSETQ. Trimming removed 1 base from V and 5 bases from J, with 12 bases in between. The CDR3 contains 14 residues. Here the CDR3 reads CASSLQPRGETQYF. DNA of the CDR3: TGCGCCAGCAGCTTGCAACCCCGGGGGGAGACCCAGTACTTC.

The chain couples TRBV4-3 to TRBJ2-3, with 10 positions matching TRBD1. Germline V gene data show CDR1 as LGHNA and CDR2 as YSLEER. The CDR3 is made up of 17 amino acids. After removal of 4 bases from V and 3 bases from J, the junction contained 10 bases not matched to a gene. The CDR3 DNA reads TGCGCCAGCAGCCGTGCTCAGGGGACAGGGGTGACAGATACGCAGTATTTT. It translates to CASSRAQGTGVTDTQYF.

The CDR3 nucleotides are TGCGCCAGCACCCCTAGCGGAGAACTCTACAATGAGCAGTTCTTC. This encodes CASTPSGELYNEQFF. V gene TRBV5-1 combines with J gene TRBJ2-1; 7 bases line up with TRBD2. V was clipped by 6 bases and J by 3 bases; unmatched bases: 9. This CDR3 has 15 residues. CDR1 and CDR2 (germline): SGHRS, YFSETQ.

This clone was observed a handful of times. The rearrangement links TRBV4-1 to TRBJ1-1, with no clear D. Germline V gene lookup returns CDR1 MGHRA and CDR2 YSYEKL. Between the trimmed V and J ends, which lost 2 bases and 7 bases, there was a span of 8 bases. CDR3 length equals 12 residues. This CDR3 is CASSQTTDEAFF. The CDR3 nucleotides are TGCGCCAGCAGCCAAACCACAGATGAAGCTTTCTTT.

The chain joins TRBV7-2 to TRBJ2-2, with D possibly TRBD1 on 6 matching bases. Trimming removed 4 bases at V and 5 bases at J, with 14 bases between. The V gene's germline CDR1 is SGHTA and CDR2 FQGNSA. The CDR3 length is 15 residues. The chain's CDR3 is CASSSTGHQTGELFF. CDR3 bases: TGTGCCAGCAGCTCCACGGGACACCAGACCGGGGAGCTGTTTTTT.

In this sample, this clone turned up once. The chain couples TRBV2 to TRBJ2-2; TRBD2 matches 14 bases. The CDR3 covers 17 residues. Germline V gene sequence: CDR1 SNHLY, CDR2 FYNNEI. The J segment lost 8 bases and the V segment lost 6 bases, leaving 11 bases of the junction unmatched. The CDR3 is CASSPRGLAGVLGELFF. For the CDR3, the DNA is TGTGCCAGCAGCCCCAGGGGACTAGCGGGAGTCCTTGGGGAGCTGTTTTTT.

This clone has only a few counts. The rearrangement links TRBV9 to TRBJ2-5, with 8 bases fitting TRBD1. With V trimmed by 0 bases and J by 2 bases, 9 bases remained unmatched. CDR1 SGDLS and CDR2 YYNGEE come from the germline V gene. The CDR3 runs 17 residues. Written as DNA, the CDR3 is TGTGCCAGCAGCGTAGACCCCGCAGGGGGCAGGCAAGAGACCCAGTACTTC. The encoded protein is CASSVDPAGGRQETQYF.

The chain joins TRBV4-3 to TRBJ1-3; D ambiguous. The CDR3 loop spans 13 amino acids. Germline CDR1 and CDR2: LGHNA and YSLEER. V was clipped by 0 bases and J by 0 bases, with 0 bases between them. The CDR3 nucleotides are TGCGCCAGCAGCCAAGACTCTGGAAACACCATATATTTT. It yields the protein CASSQDSGNTIYF.

The chain has TRBV6-1 and TRBJ1-1, with D unclear. This CDR3 has 13 amino acids. Germline V gene sequence: CDR1 MNHNS, CDR2 SASEGT. Trimming took off 6 bases at V and 3 bases at J, with 11 bases between the two ends. DNA for the CDR3: TGTGCCAGCAGAAGGGTATTCGACACTGAAGCTTTCTTT. Translation: CASRRVFDTEAFF.